The entry that follows covers one TCR beta chain sequence. PCR used 60 Vbeta primers and 13 Jbeta primers. The data were produced by immunoSEQ multiplex PCR, yet TCRdb's version contains in-frame clones alone and is incomplete. The repertoire consists of about 120,000 clones, with around 77% occurring once and the leading ten covering roughly 5%. The record originates from a study of cytomegalovirus exposure and HLA in healthy donors. Per germline, CDR1 MNHNS and CDR2 SASEGT. Losses at the gene ends were 5 bases for V and 5 bases for J; bases not matched to a gene: 3. CDR3 length: 14 residues. Sequencing was done on a sample of PBMCs. The chain has TRBV6-1 and TRBJ1-5, with TRBD1 matching over 10 bases. This sequence was found in a woman aged 25 to 39 in good health and CMV-seropositive. This chain's CDR3 is CASSRQGADQPQHF. DNA of the CDR3: TGTGCCAGCAGTCGACAGGGGGCGGATCAGCCCCAGCATTTT.